This T cell receptor (beta chain) derives from a study of PD-1 blockade in classical Hodgkin lymphoma. Some clones are missing from TCRdb's copy, which holds only in-frame ones; the method was immunoSEQ multiplex PCR. The data show approximately 89,000 clones, roughly 83% seen once. Each patient's relapse followed autologous stem cell transplantation, and brentuximab vedotin exposure varied. The patients, who had relapsed/refractory classical Hodgkin lymphoma, achieved best responses of complete response, partial response or progressive disease. As regards this clone: As yet, its antigen is unknown.

General study findings and limits: Baseline TCR diversity was reportedly lower in newly diagnosed patients than in healthy donors. It was reported as lower still in relapsed/refractory patients.

V gave up 4 bases and J gave up 2 bases, with 6 bases separating them. CDR3 size: 13 residues. Germline V gene lookup returns CDR1 MNHEY and CDR2 SMNVEV (reference sequence). This chain uses TRBV27 with TRBJ2-1, with no clear D. This receptor was obtained from a human donor with classical Hodgkin lymphoma. Sequencing was performed on peripheral blood mononuclear cells (PBMCs), taken at baseline. CDR3 coding DNA: TGTGCCAGCAGTTCCCTCGCCTACAATGAGCAGTTCTTC. This encodes CASSSLAYNEQFF.